Described below is a single T cell receptor (beta chain) sequence and its context. The protocol was immunoSEQ multiplex PCR, while the TCRdb copy is restricted to in-frame clones and leaves out a portion. The sample includes 200,000 to 300,000 clones, about 91% seen only once; the top ten take 2.5%. CDR1 is SGHVS, CDR2 FQNEAQ, per germline. The CDR3 length is 15 residues. V was clipped by 5 bases and J by 2 bases; unmatched bases: 3. This sample stems from a study of blood T cell repertoires in COVID-19. Study-level background: PBMCs, B-cell-depleted T cells, or T cells were the source of the cDNA or gDNA that made up the material.

The chain employs TRBV7-8 and TRBJ2-7; TRBD2 agrees at 13 bases. Sequencing was carried out using PBMCs or T cells enriched from blood (not recorded which). This clonotype was obtained from a woman in her 40s with acute COVID-19. The CDR3 reads CASSRTSGGPYEQYF. The DNA of the CDR3 is TGTGCCAGCAGCCGGACTAGCGGGGGACCCTACGAGCAGTACTTC.